Listed here are 9 T cell receptor beta chains from one sample, sequenced in a study of blood T cells in healthy people across ages. Combining a sample-barcoded 5' primer with a J-beta primer mix, a second PCR ran for roughly 6 to 12 cycles. TCRdb reprocessed the 5' RACE reads with MiXCR, giving one entry per CDR3 protein. The sample has 550,000 to 700,000 distinct CDR3 sequences; roughly 28% are singletons. Sequencing was done on a sample of blood. The source of these receptors is a woman in her sixties or seventies in good health.

This sequence joins TRBV10-3 and TRBJ2-2; 8 nucleotides align to TRBD2. This CDR3 region has 14 residues. Looked up from germline, CDR1 is ENHRY and CDR2 is SYGVKD. J gave up 6 bases and V 7 bases, and 7 bases lay outside the gene matches. This CDR3 is CAIKGLGLSGELFF. In DNA form, the CDR3 reads TGTGCCATCAAGGGACTAGGTTTGTCCGGGGAGCTGTTTTTT.

A few counts support this clonotype. The chain couples TRBV7-3 to TRBJ1-1; maybe TRBD1 (5 bases). Germline-derived CDR1 and CDR2 are SGHTA and FQGTGA. CDR3 length equals 12 residues. V was trimmed by 2 bases and J by 10 bases, leaving 11 bases between them. In DNA, the CDR3 is TGTGCCAGCAGCTTAGAGGGGAATGGAGCTTTCTTT. The encoded protein is CASSLEGNGAFF. Full variable domain (remainder filled in from reference TRBV7-3 and TRBJ1-1): GAGVSQTPSNKVTEKGKYVELRCDPISGHTALYWYRQSLGQGPEFLIYFQGTGAADDSGLPNDRFFAVRPEGSVSTLKIQRTERGDSAVYLCASSLEGNGAFFGQGTRLTVV.

The chain joins TRBV10-3 to TRBJ2-3; 7 bases are shared with TRBD2. The CDR3 runs 14 residues. The V and J ends lost 7 bases and 0 bases, in that order; junction bases with no gene match: 4. Germline V gives CDR1 ENHRY, CDR2 SYGVKD. The CDR3 nucleotides are TGTGCCATCACTCTAGCGGCTAGCACAGATACGCAGTATTTT. Translated: CAITLAASTDTQYF.

A few counts support this clonotype. CDR3 residues: CASVTLGGGADTQYF. CDR3 bases: TGTGCCAGCGTAACTCTAGGGGGGGGTGCAGATACGCAGTATTTT. This rearrangement joins TRBV2 to TRBJ2-3; possibly TRBD2 for D (7 bases). Germline V gene sequence: CDR1 SNHLY, CDR2 FYNNEI. V lost 8 bases, J lost 4 bases, and 19 bases lay in between. This CDR3 comprises 15 residues.

This clonotype was observed a handful of times. The rearrangement joins TRBV5-1 to TRBJ2-4, with D maybe TRBD1 (6 bases). This CDR3 comprises 14 residues. V was cut by 4 bases and J by 3 bases, with 11 bases left in between. CDR1 and CDR2 (germline): SGHRS, YFSETQ. As DNA, the CDR3 is TGCGCCAGCAGCCCACAGGGAGTCAAAAACATTCAGTACTTC. Translated: CASSPQGVKNIQYF. Filled out from reference TRBV5-1 and TRBJ2-4, the complete variable domain reads KAGVTQTPRYLIKTRGQQVTLSCSPISGHRSVSWYQQTPGQGLQFLFEYFSETQRNKGNFPGRFSGRQFSNSRSEMNVSTLELGDSALYLCASSPQGVKNIQYFGAGTRLSVL.

In its sample, this clonotype was seen a few times. This chain connects TRBV4-1 to TRBJ1-5, with D unclear. This CDR3 region has 15 residues. The V and J ends lost 0 bases and 9 bases respectively, with 15 bases between them. The germline gives CDR1 MGHRA, CDR2 YSYEKL. The CDR3 region is CASSQDIGGMRPQHF. The CDR3 bases are TGCGCCAGCAGCCAAGATATAGGAGGGATGAGGCCCCAGCATTTT.

This clonotype has a handful of counts. For the CDR3, the DNA is TGCGCCAGCAGCTCGACAGGGGGCGGCACTAATGAAAAACTGTTTTTT. Amino acids: CASSSTGGGTNEKLFF. The chain links TRBV5-1 to TRBJ1-4; 10 nucleotides line up with TRBD1. Germline V lookup: CDR1 SGHRS, CDR2 YFSETQ. V shed 3 bases, J shed 2 bases, and the junction held 4 bases outside the gene matches. The CDR3 is made up of 16 amino acids.

The chain couples TRBV6-2 or TRBV6-3 to TRBJ2-7, with D maybe TRBD1 (6 bases). This CDR3 region has 15 residues. Germline assignment: CDR1 MNHEY and CDR2 SVGEGT. V lost 2 bases and J lost 8, with 19 bases in between. The CDR3 sequence: CASSYLWGLVDKQYF. The CDR3 nucleotides read TGTGCCAGCAGTTACCTTTGGGGGCTAGTAGACAAGCAGTACTTC.

J is TRBJ1-4 and V is TRBV18; TRBD1 matches at 8 bases. Germline V gene lookup returns CDR1 KGHSH and CDR2 LQKENI. Trimming removed 5 bases from V and 2 bases from J; junction bases left unmatched: 4. The CDR3 is 15 residues long. The CDR3 here is CASSTRQGTNEKLFF. Here the CDR3 DNA reads TGTGCCAGCTCAACGAGACAGGGGACTAATGAAAAACTGTTTTTT.